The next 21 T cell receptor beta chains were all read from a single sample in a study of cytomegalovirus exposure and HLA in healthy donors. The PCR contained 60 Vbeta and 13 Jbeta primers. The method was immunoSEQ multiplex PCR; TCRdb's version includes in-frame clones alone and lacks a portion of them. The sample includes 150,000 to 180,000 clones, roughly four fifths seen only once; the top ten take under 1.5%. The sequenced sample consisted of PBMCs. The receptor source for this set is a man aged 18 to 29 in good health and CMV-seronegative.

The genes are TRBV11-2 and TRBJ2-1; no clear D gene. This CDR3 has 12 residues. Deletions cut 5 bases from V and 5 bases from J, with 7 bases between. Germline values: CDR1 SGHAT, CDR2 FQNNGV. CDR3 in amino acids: CASSGLDNEQFF. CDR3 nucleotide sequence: TGTGCCAGCAGCGGCCTCGACAATGAGCAGTTCTTC.

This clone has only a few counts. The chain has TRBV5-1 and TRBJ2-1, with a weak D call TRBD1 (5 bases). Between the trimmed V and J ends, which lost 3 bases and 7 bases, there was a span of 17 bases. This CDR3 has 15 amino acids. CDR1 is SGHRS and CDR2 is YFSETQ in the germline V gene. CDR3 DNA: TGCGCCAGCAGCTCCGGCAGGGCCAAGGGGAATGAGCAGTTCTTC. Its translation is CASSSGRAKGNEQFF.

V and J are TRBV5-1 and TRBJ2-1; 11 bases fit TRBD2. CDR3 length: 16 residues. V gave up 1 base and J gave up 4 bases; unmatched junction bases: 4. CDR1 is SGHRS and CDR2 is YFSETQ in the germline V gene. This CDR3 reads CASSLRLAGSYNEQFF. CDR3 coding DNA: TGCGCCAGCAGCTTGAGACTAGCGGGAAGTTACAATGAGCAGTTCTTC. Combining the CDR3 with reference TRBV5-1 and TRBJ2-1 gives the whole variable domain KAGVTQTPRYLIKTRGQQVTLSCSPISGHRSVSWYQQTPGQGLQFLFEYFSETQRNKGNFPGRFSGRQFSNSRSEMNVSTLELGDSALYLCASSLRLAGSYNEQFFGPGTRLTVL.

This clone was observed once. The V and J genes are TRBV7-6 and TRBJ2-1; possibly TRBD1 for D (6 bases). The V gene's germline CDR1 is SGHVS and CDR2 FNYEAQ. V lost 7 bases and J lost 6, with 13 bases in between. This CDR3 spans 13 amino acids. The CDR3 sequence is CASTQAGANEQFF. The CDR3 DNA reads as TGTGCCAGCACCCAGGCAGGGGCCAATGAGCAGTTCTTC.

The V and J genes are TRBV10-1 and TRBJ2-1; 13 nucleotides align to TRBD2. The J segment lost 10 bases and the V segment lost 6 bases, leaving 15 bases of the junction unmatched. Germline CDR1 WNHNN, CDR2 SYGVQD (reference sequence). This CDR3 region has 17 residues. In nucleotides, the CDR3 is TGCGCCAGCAGGGCAGGACTAGCGGGAGACCCCTACGGGGAGCAGTTCTTC. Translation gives CASRAGLAGDPYGEQFF.

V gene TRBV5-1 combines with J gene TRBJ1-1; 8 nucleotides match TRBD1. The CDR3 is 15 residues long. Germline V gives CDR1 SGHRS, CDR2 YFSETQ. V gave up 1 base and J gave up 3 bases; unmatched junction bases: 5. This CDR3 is CASSLRQGADTEAFF. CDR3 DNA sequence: TGCGCCAGCAGCTTGAGGCAGGGGGCGGACACTGAAGCTTTCTTT.

CDR3 DNA sequence: TGTGCCAGCAGTGTCAGAGGCGAGCAGTACTTC. Encoded protein: CASSVRGEQYF. The chain has TRBV6-1 and TRBJ2-7, with D unclear. The V end lost 4 bases, the J end lost 6 bases, and 7 bases lay between the germline ends. The length of the CDR3 is 11 residues. Per germline, CDR1 MNHNS and CDR2 SASEGT.

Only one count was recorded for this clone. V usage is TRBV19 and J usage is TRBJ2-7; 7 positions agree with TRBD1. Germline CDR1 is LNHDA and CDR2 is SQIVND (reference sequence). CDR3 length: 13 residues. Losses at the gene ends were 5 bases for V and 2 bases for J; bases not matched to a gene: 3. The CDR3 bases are TGTGCCAGTAGTCCGGGACAGCCCTACGAGCAGTACTTC. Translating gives CASSPGQPYEQYF.

CDR3: CASSASGRNTGELFF. DNA of the CDR3: TGTGCCAGCAGCGCGAGCGGGAGGAACACCGGGGAGCTGTTTTTT. The chain links TRBV9 to TRBJ2-2, with 8 positions matching TRBD2. The CDR3 runs to 15 residues. Trimming at V came to 3 bases and at J to 1 base, leaving 2 bases not matched to a gene. Per germline, CDR1 SGDLS and CDR2 YYNGEE. Full variable domain (remainder filled in from reference TRBV9 and TRBJ2-2): DSGVTQTPKHLITATGQRVTLRCSPRSGDLSVYWYQQSLDQGLQFLIQYYNGEERAKGNILERFSAQQFPDLHSELNLSSLELGDSALYFCASSASGRNTGELFFGEGSRLTVL.

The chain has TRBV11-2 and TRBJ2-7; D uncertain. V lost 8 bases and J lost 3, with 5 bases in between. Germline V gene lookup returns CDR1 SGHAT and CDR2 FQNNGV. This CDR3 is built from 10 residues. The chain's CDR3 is CASPIYEQYF. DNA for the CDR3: TGTGCCAGCCCAATCTACGAGCAGTACTTC.

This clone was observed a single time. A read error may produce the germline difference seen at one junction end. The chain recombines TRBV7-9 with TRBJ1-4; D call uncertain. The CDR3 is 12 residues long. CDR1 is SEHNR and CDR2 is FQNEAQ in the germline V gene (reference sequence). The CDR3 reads CSSSFETGRAVF. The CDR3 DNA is TGTTCCAGCAGCTTTGAAACCGGGAGGGCGGTTTTT.

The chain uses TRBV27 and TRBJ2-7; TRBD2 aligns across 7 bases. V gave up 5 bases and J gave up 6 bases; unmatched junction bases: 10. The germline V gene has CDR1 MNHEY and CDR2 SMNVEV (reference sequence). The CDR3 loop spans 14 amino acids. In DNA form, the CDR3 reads TGTGCCAGCAGTCCCGGCGGGGGTAGCGGCGAGCAGTACTTC. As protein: CASSPGGGSGEQYF.

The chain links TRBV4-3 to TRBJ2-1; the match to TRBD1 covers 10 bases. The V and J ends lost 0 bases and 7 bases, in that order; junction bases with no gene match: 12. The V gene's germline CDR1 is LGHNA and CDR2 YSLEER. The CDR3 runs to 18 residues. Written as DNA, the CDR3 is TGCGCCAGCAGCCAAGAAAGGTATGGGACAGGGGATTGGAATGAGCAGTTCTTC. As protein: CASSQERYGTGDWNEQFF.

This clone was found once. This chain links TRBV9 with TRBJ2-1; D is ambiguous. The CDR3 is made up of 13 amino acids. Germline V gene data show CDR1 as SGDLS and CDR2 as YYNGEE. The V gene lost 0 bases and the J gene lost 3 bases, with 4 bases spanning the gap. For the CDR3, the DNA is TGTGCCAGCAGCGTAGGCGTCTACAATGAGCAGTTCTTC. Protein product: CASSVGVYNEQFF.

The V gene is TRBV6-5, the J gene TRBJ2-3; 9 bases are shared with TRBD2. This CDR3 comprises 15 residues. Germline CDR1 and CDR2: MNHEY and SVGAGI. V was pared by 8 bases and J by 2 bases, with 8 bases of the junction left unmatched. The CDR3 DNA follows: TGTGCCAGCCGCACGGCGGGAGGGATCACAGATACGCAGTATTTT. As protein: CASRTAGGITDTQYF.

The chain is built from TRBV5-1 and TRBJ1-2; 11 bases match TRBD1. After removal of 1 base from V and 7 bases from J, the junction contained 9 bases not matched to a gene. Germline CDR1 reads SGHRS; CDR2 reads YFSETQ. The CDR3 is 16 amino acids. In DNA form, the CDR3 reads TGCGCCAGCAGCTTGAGGACAGGGGGCGCGGGTCGTGGCTACACCTTC. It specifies CASSLRTGGAGRGYTF.

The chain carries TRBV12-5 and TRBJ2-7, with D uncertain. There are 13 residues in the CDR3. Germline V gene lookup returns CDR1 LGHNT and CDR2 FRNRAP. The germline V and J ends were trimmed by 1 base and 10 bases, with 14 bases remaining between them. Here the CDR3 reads CASGLGLRNYQYF. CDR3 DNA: TGTGCTAGTGGTTTGGGTCTAAGGAACTATCAGTACTTC.

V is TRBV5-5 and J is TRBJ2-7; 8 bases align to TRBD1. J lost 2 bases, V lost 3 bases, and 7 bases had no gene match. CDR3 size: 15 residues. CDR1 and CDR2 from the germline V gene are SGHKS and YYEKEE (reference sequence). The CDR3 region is CASSSRDRSTYEQYF. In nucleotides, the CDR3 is TGTGCCAGCAGCTCCCGGGACAGGTCTACCTACGAGCAGTACTTC.

CDR3 residues: CASSNRGAGALYEQYF. The CDR3, as DNA: TGTGCCAGCAGTAATCGGGGGGCGGGAGCCCTCTACGAGCAGTACTTC. This sequence joins TRBV7-8 and TRBJ2-7, with D tentatively TRBD2 (7 bases). Trimming took 6 bases from V and 3 from J, leaving 21 bases between them. Germline-derived CDR1 and CDR2 are SGHVS and FQNEAQ. This CDR3 is built from 16 residues. The variable domain in full, with the rest retrieved from reference TRBV7-8 and TRBJ2-7, is GAGVSQSPRYKVAKRGQDVALRCDPISGHVSLFWYQQALGQGPEFLTYFQNEAQLDKSGLPSDRFFAERPEGSVSTLKIQRTQQEDSAVYLCASSNRGAGALYEQYFGPGTRLTVT.

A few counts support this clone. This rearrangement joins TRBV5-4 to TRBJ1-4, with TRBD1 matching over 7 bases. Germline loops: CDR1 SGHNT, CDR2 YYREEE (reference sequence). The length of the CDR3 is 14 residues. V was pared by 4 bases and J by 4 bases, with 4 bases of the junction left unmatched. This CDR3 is CASSPGTDNEKLFF. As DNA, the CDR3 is TGTGCCAGCAGCCCCGGGACAGATAATGAAAAACTGTTTTTT.

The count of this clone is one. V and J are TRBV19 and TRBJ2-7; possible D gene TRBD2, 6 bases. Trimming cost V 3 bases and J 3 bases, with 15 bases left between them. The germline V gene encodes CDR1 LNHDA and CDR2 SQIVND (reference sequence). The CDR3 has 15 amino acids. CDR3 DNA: TGTGCCAGTAGTATGGTATGGGGACTTAGCTACGAGCAGTACTTC. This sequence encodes CASSMVWGLSYEQYF.